This is a list of T cell receptor beta chains from one sample in a study. TCRdb re-analysed the RT-PCR reads in MiXCR, keeping a single row per CDR3 protein. This sample carries almost 700,000 distinct CDR3 sequences, more than 13% of them seen once, and the ten largest clones take 3.6%. The material sequenced was memory CD4+ T cells from blood. These receptors were taken from a female donor in good health, serving as a healthy control. Each CDR3 is given with its conserved first and last residue. The D gene is left open where the match is weak. Only some rows state a clone size, as once, few, many or a class for expanded clones.

size	J	D	V	CDR3	DNA
.	TRBJ2-7	.	TRBV20-1	CSVAGQRNSYEQYF	TGCAGTGTTGCAGGACAGCGCAACTCCTACGAGCAGTACTTC
.	TRBJ2-1	TRBD2	TRBV28	CASRGTSGRANYNEQFF	TGTGCCAGCAGAGGGACTAGCGGGAGGGCCAACTACAATGAGCAGTTCTTC
few	TRBJ2-3	.	TRBV12-3/TRBV12-4	CASSAIVRTDTQYF	TGTGCCAGCAGTGCGATTGTGCGCACAGATACGCAGTATTTT
few	TRBJ2-3	.	TRBV12-3/TRBV12-4	CASSWGAGTDTQYF	TGTGCCAGCAGTTGGGGGGCAGGCACAGATACGCAGTATTTT
many	TRBJ2-4	.	TRBV7-2	CASSHLQVRNKNIQYF	TGTGCCAGCAGCCACCTACAGGTGCGGAACAAAAACATTCAGTACTTC
many	TRBJ2-5	.	TRBV24-1	CATSDFKAETIHF	TGTGCCACCAGTGATTTCAAGGCCGAGACAATCCACTTC
many	TRBJ2-7	TRBD1	TRBV7-2	CASSLRQGEQYF	TGTGCCAGCAGCTTAAGACAGGGGGAGCAGTACTTC
.	TRBJ2-1	TRBD2	TRBV7-6	CASSRLAGGPNEQFF	TGTGCCAGCAGCCGCCTAGCGGGAGGGCCGAATGAGCAGTTCTTC
.	TRBJ1-1	.	TRBV20-1	CSARTDTLEAFF	TGCAGTGCTAGGACAGATACATTAGAAGCTTTCTTT
.	TRBJ2-1	TRBD2	TRBV28	CASSLGTRWNEQFF	TGTGCCAGCAGTTTAGGGACTAGGTGGAATGAGCAGTTCTTC
.	TRBJ2-1	.	TRBV7-2	CASSLTVFSSYNEQFF	TGTGCCAGCAGTCTTACTGTGTTCTCGTCCTACAATGAGCAGTTCTTC
few	TRBJ1-6	.	TRBV6-2/TRBV6-3	CASSRQVDSPLHF	TGTGCCAGCAGTCGACAGGTGGATTCACCCCTCCACTTT
many	TRBJ2-7	TRBD1	TRBV12-3/TRBV12-4	CASSGTGGIVEQYF	TGTGCCAGCAGTGGAACAGGGGGCATCGTCGAGCAGTACTTC
few	TRBJ2-3	TRBD1	TRBV28	CASSSVGTGTDTQYF	TGTGCCAGCAGTTCCGTGGGGACAGGGACAGATACGCAGTATTTT
few	TRBJ2-3	.	TRBV6-2/TRBV6-3	CASSLPPGAQYF	TGTGCCAGCAGCCTCCCACCCGGAGCGCAGTATTTT
few	TRBJ1-6	.	TRBV4-2	CASSQGVTAGNSPLHF	TGTGCCAGCAGCCAAGGCGTGACAGCCGGTAATTCACCCCTCCACTTT
.	TRBJ1-1	.	TRBV13	CASSLMASPEAFF	TGTGCCAGCAGCTTAATGGCGTCTCCTGAAGCTTTCTTT
few	TRBJ2-7	.	TRBV5-6	CASSPVHADGYEQYF	TGTGCCAGCAGCCCCGTTCATGCGGACGGCTACGAGCAGTACTTC
few	TRBJ1-3	.	TRBV13	CASSFGASGNTIYF	TGTGCCAGCAGCTTTGGTGCATCTGGAAACACCATATATTTT
few	TRBJ2-3	TRBD2	TRBV10-1	CASSATSGSSDTQYF	TGCGCCAGCAGTGCGACTAGCGGGAGTTCCGATACGCAGTATTTT
.	TRBJ1-4	TRBD1	TRBV7-9	CASSFGQGYDEKLFF	TGTGCCAGCAGCTTCGGACAGGGTTATGATGAAAAACTGTTTTTT
.	TRBJ1-5	TRBD1	TRBV7-2	CASSRGQGYQPQHF	TGTGCCAGCAGCCGCGGACAGGGATACCAGCCCCAGCATTTT
.	TRBJ2-3	.	TRBV29-1	CSVDSTSTDTQYF	TGCAGCGTCGACAGCACTAGCACAGATACGCAGTATTTT
few	TRBJ2-7	TRBD2	TRBV5-1	CASSLVAGLAGGEQYF	TGCGCCAGCAGCTTGGTAGCAGGTCTAGCGGGAGGCGAGCAGTACTTC
.	TRBJ2-7	TRBD2	TRBV7-2	CASSTGLDGYEQYF	TGTGCCAGCAGCACCGGACTAGATGGCTACGAGCAGTACTTC
.	TRBJ1-5	.	TRBV7-8	CASSLAHREINQPQHF	TGTGCCAGCAGCTTAGCGCACAGGGAGATTAATCAGCCCCAGCATTTT
many	TRBJ1-2	.	TRBV27	CASTPAQGPYGYTF	TGTGCCAGCACCCCCGCCCAGGGACCCTATGGCTACACCTTC
.	TRBJ2-1	TRBD2	TRBV9	CASSVGGGSLFHEQFF	TGTGCCAGCAGCGTAGGGGGCGGGAGTTTGTTCCATGAGCAGTTCTTC
many	TRBJ2-7	.	TRBV5-1	CASSLIGTYEQYF	TGCGCCAGCAGCTTGATAGGGACCTACGAGCAGTACTTC
.	TRBJ2-2	.	TRBV19	CASSSATRTGELFF	TGTGCCAGTAGTTCCGCGACTCGAACCGGGGAGCTGTTTTTT
few	TRBJ2-5	TRBD1	TRBV6-5	CASSYSGDRVRVGTQYF	TGTGCCAGCAGTTACTCGGGGGACAGGGTCCGCGTAGGGACCCAGTACTTC
.	TRBJ2-7	.	TRBV5-1	CASSLGNGGPYEQYF	TGCGCCAGCAGCTTGGGTAATGGGGGACCCTACGAGCAGTACTTC
few	TRBJ2-1	.	TRBV7-2	CASSYYGRNEQFF	TGTGCCAGCAGCTACTACGGGCGGAATGAGCAGTTCTTC
.	TRBJ2-3	TRBD1	TRBV5-1	CASSFGTGVTDTQYF	TGCGCCAGCAGCTTCGGGACAGGGGTGACAGATACGCAGTATTTT
few	TRBJ2-2	.	TRBV5-6	CASSLAFGELFF	TGTGCCAGCAGCCTTGCGTTCGGGGAGCTGTTTTTT
few	TRBJ2-5	.	TRBV6-2/TRBV6-3	CASSYTPPQETQYF	TGTGCCAGCAGTTACACCCCCCCGCAAGAGACCCAGTACTTC
few	TRBJ2-1	TRBD2	TRBV29-1	CAASGGGRAFF	TGCGCCGCCTCCGGGGGGGGGAGAGCTTTCTTC
few	TRBJ2-1	.	TRBV2	CASRRDGTYNEQFF	TGTGCCAGCAGGCGGGACGGAACCTACAATGAGCAGTTCTTC
few	TRBJ2-1	.	TRBV4-1	CASSRQQGWREDEQFF	TGCGCCAGCAGCCGGCAACAGGGGTGGAGGGAGGACGAGCAGTTCTTC
.	TRBJ2-1	.	TRBV7-2	CASSLVGAPHNEQFF	TGTGCCAGCAGCTTAGTGGGGGCGCCACACAATGAGCAGTTCTTC
few	TRBJ2-3	.	TRBV9	CASSGGLTDTQYF	TGTGCCAGCTCCGGGGGGCTCACAGATACGCAGTATTTT
many	TRBJ2-5	TRBD2	TRBV7-3	CASSSVAGGPLAQVTQYF	TGTGCCAGCAGCTCCGTAGCGGGAGGGCCTCTGGCTCAGGTGACCCAGTACTTC
.	TRBJ2-5	.	TRBV6-5	CASSYSPPETQYF	TGTGCCAGCAGTTATTCTCCCCCGGAGACCCAGTACTTC
many	TRBJ2-7	TRBD1	TRBV20-1	CSAPDRGGHEQYF	TGCAGTGCTCCGGACAGGGGAGGCCACGAGCAGTACTTC
few	TRBJ1-3	.	TRBV27	CASSLGGNVGNTIYF	TGTGCCAGCAGCCTGGGGGGTAACGTTGGAAACACCATATATTTT
few	TRBJ1-4	.	TRBV6-5	CASSYSTPLFSRVTNEKLFF	TGTGCCAGCAGTTACTCTACCCCACTATTCTCCAGGGTAACTAATGAAAAACTGTTTTTT